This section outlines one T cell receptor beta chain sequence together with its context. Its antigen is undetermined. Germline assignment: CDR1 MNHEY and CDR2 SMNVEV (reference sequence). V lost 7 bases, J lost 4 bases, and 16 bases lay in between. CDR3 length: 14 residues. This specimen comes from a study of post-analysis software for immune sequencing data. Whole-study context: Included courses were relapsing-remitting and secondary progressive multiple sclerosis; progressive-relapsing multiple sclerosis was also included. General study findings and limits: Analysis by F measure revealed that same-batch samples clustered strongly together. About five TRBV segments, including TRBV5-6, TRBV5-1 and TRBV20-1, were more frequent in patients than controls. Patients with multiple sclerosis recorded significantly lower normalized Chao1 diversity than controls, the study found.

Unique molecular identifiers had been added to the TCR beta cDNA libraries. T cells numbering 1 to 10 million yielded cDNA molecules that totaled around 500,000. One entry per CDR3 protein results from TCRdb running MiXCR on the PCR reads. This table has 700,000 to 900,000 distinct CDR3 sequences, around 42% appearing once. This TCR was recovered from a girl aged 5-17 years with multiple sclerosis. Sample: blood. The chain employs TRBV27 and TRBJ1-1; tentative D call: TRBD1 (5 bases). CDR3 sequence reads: CASKYAGRATEAFF. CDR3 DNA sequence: TGTGCCAGCAAGTACGCAGGGAGGGCCACTGAAGCTTTCTTT.